The TCR beta chain under discussion was sequenced for a study of cytomegalovirus exposure and HLA in healthy donors. About the study: Unique TCRs numbering about 87 million, obtained from HLA-typed donors, made up an early data release.

Study-wide points: By HLA locus, TCR association rates varied in a later analysis, with DRB1 showing the most and HLA-C the fewest. Later work associated 16,951 TCR beta sequences with HLA alleles at 0.05 false discovery rate.

With respect to this clone: Its antigen is unknown.

The PCR ran on 60 Vbeta and 13 Jbeta primers. Sequencing used immunoSEQ multiplex PCR; TCRdb keeps in-frame clones, though not all of them. This table has some 130,000 clones, about three fifths appearing once. The clonotype originates from a man between 35 and 55 years old in good health and CMV-seropositive. The material sequenced was PBMCs.

DNA for the CDR3: TGTGCCAGCAGCTTAGGTTTAACTAGCGGGGGGGCCAGAAGAGATACGCAGTATTTT. Protein sequence: CASSLGLTSGGARRDTQYF. The rearrangement joins TRBV7-2 to TRBJ2-3; 13 bases line up with TRBD2. CDR1 and CDR2 (germline): SGHTA, FQGNSA. Trimming took 1 base from V and 5 from J; bases not matched to a gene: 12. This CDR3 region has 19 residues.